The rows below give T cell receptor beta chains drawn from one sample of a study of shared clonotypes between healthy human individuals. The data were produced by immunoSEQ multiplex PCR, yet TCRdb's version contains in-frame clones alone and is incomplete. The sample has a few million clones, almost 96% seen once. Sequencing used naive CD4+ T cells sorted from blood. The receptor set was obtained from a man aged 18 to 30 in good health. CDR3s include the opening cysteine and the closing phenylalanine or tryptophan. The D gene is left open where the match is weak. Size is stated for part of the rows, as once, few or many counts, or as a class when the clone is expanded.

cdr3_aa	cdr3_nt	d_call	clone_size	j_call	v_call
CASSQESSNQPQHF	TGCGCCAGCAGCCAAGAGTCGTCAAATCAGCCCCAGCATTTT	.	.	TRBJ1-5	TRBV4-1
CASSYSKELPPETQYF	TGTGCCAGCAGTTACTCGAAAGAGCTACCCCCGGAGACCCAGTACTTC	.	.	TRBJ2-5	TRBV6-6
CASRAGETQYF	TGCGCCAGCAGGGCGGGGGAGACCCAGTACTTC	.	.	TRBJ2-5	TRBV5-1
CASSLPGGTDTQYF	TGTGCCAGCAGCTTGCCGGGGGGCACAGATACGCAGTATTTT	.	once	TRBJ2-3	TRBV5-4
CASSLPGTGGTGELFF	TGTGCCAGCAGCTTGCCCGGGACAGGGGGCACCGGGGAGCTGTTTTTT	TRBD1	.	TRBJ2-2	TRBV5-4
CAWSRGSNSPLHF	TGTGCCTGGAGCCGCGGAAGTAATTCACCCCTCCACTTT	.	once	TRBJ1-6	TRBV30
CASLYPNTGELFF	TGTGCCAGCCTGTACCCAAACACCGGGGAGCTGTTTTTT	.	.	TRBJ2-2	TRBV2
CASMGGDYTGELFF	TGTGCCAGCATGGGGGGCGATTACACCGGGGAGCTGTTTTTT	.	.	TRBJ2-2	TRBV13
CASSGGGDQPQHF	TGTGCCAGCAGTGGGGGCGGAGATCAGCCCCAGCATTTT	.	.	TRBJ1-5	TRBV28
CAISESGYGYTF	TGTGCCATCAGTGAGTCTGGGTATGGCTACACCTTC	.	once	TRBJ1-2	TRBV10-3
CASSLPGGTDTQYF	TGCGCCAGCAGCTTACCAGGGGGCACAGATACGCAGTATTTT	.	once	TRBJ2-3	TRBV5-1
CASNPSGSVYEQYF	TGTGCCAGCAATCCTAGCGGGAGTGTCTACGAGCAGTACTTC	TRBD2	.	TRBJ2-7	TRBV6-5
CASSPQGDYTGELFF	TGTGCCAGCAGCCCACAGGGAGACTACACCGGGGAGCTGTTTTTT	.	.	TRBJ2-2	TRBV6-5
CASSLSTSGRVTDTQYF	TGTGCCAGCAGCCTCTCGACTAGCGGGAGGGTCACAGATACGCAGTATTTT	TRBD2	.	TRBJ2-3	TRBV7-2
CASSLGLAFNLPGRDTQYF	TGTGCCAGCAGCTTGGGACTAGCTTTTAATTTACCCGGCCGGGATACGCAGTATTTT	TRBD2	.	TRBJ2-3	TRBV11-2
CASSPVRSTDTQYF	TGTGCCAGCTCACCGGTCAGAAGCACAGATACGCAGTATTTT	.	.	TRBJ2-3	TRBV18
CASSEAWVLSYEQYF	TGTGCCAGCAGTGAAGCTTGGGTGCTATCCTACGAGCAGTACTTC	.	.	TRBJ2-7	TRBV6-1
CASSQFGNSGAKGTDTQYF	TGCGCCAGCAGCCAATTTGGTAATAGCGGGGCCAAAGGCACAGATACGCAGTATTTT	TRBD2	.	TRBJ2-3	TRBV4-1
CASSPLGDTQYF	TGTGCCAGCTCACCCTTAGGGGATACGCAGTATTTT	.	.	TRBJ2-3	TRBV18
CASSAISRGPYNEQFF	TGTGCCAGCAGCGCTATATCTAGGGGGCCCTACAATGAGCAGTTCTTC	TRBD1	.	TRBJ2-1	TRBV9
CAISDAPGFTDTQYF	TGTGCCATCAGTGATGCCCCAGGGTTCACAGATACGCAGTATTTT	.	.	TRBJ2-3	TRBV10-3
CSVRTSWDEQFF	TGCAGCGTTCGGACTAGTTGGGATGAGCAGTTCTTC	TRBD2	.	TRBJ2-1	TRBV29-1
CASSIPGQTYEQYF	TGTGCCAGTAGTATCCCCGGACAGACCTACGAGCAGTACTTC	.	.	TRBJ2-7	TRBV19
CASSIRTSTDTQYF	TGTGCCAGCAGTATTCGAACTAGCACAGATACGCAGTATTTT	.	.	TRBJ2-3	TRBV27
CSAQEGTTRGDEQFF	TGCAGCGCCCAGGAAGGGACTACCCGGGGGGATGAGCAGTTCTTC	TRBD2	.	TRBJ2-1	TRBV29-1
CASTRQGDTYNSPLHF	TGTGCCAGCACCCGCCAGGGGGACACCTATAATTCACCCCTCCACTTT	TRBD1	.	TRBJ1-6	TRBV27
CAGGNTNEKLFF	TGTGCCGGGGGGAATACTAATGAAAAACTGTTTTTT	.	once	TRBJ1-4	TRBV30
CAISEGTAYTGELFF	TGTGCCATCAGTGAGGGGACAGCCTACACCGGGGAGCTGTTTTTT	TRBD1	.	TRBJ2-2	TRBV10-3
CAWSNTEFYGYTF	TGTGCCTGGAGTAATACAGAATTCTATGGCTACACCTTC	.	once	TRBJ1-2	TRBV30
CASSQDHTGSGSGGYTF	TGCGCCAGCAGCCAAGATCATACAGGGAGCGGCTCAGGTGGCTACACCTTC	.	.	TRBJ1-2	TRBV4-3
CASSPPGHSGNTIYF	TGTGCCAGCAGCCCCCCGGGGCACTCTGGAAACACCATATATTTT	.	.	TRBJ1-3	TRBV5-4
CASSGRSLATDTQYF	TGCGCCAGCAGCGGGCGGTCGCTAGCAACAGATACGCAGTATTTT	.	.	TRBJ2-3	TRBV5-1